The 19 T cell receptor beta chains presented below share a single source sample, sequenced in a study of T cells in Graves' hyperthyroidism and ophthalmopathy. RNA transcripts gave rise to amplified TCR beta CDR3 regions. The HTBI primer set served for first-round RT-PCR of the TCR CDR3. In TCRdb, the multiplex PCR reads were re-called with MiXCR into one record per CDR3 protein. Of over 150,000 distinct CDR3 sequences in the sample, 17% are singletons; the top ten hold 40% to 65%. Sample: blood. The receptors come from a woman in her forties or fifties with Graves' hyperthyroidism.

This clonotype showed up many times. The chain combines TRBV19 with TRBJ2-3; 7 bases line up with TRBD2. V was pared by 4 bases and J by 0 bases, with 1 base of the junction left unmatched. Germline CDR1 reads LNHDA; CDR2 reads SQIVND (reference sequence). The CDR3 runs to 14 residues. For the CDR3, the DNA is TGTGCCAGTAGTAGCGGGAGTAGCACAGATACGCAGTATTTT. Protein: CASSSGSSTDTQYF.

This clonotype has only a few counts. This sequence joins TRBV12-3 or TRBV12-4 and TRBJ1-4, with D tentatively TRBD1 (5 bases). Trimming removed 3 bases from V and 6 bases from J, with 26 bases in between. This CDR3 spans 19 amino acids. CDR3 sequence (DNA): TGTGCCAGCAGTTTTCTGGTACCGGGACGTACCCGTGAGGATGAAAAACTGTTTTTT. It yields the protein CASSFLVPGRTREDEKLFF.

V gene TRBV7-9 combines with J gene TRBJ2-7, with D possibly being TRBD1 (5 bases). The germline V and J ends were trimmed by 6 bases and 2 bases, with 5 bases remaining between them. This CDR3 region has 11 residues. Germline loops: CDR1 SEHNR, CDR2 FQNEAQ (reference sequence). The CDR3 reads CASRQAYEQYF. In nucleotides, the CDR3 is TGTGCCAGCAGACAGGCCTACGAGCAGTACTTC.

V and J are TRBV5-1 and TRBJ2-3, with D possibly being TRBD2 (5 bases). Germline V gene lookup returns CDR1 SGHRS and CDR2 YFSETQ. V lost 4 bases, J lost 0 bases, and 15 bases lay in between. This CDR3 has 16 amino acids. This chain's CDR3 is CASSPTGERSTDTQYF. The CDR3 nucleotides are TGCGCCAGCAGCCCAACCGGTGAGCGGAGCACAGATACGCAGTATTTT.

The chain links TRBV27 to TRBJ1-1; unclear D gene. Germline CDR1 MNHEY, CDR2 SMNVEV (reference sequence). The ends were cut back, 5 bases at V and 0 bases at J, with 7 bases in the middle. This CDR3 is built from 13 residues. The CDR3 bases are TGTGCCAGCAGTGCCGACCTGAACACTGAAGCTTTCTTT. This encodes CASSADLNTEAFF.

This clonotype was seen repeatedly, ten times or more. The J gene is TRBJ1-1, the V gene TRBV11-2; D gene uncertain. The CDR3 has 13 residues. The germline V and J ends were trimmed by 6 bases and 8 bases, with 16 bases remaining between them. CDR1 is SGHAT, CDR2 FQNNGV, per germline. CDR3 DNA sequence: TGTGCCAGCAGTTTGTCCTACCAAAACGAAGCTTTCTTT. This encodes CASSLSYQNEAFF.

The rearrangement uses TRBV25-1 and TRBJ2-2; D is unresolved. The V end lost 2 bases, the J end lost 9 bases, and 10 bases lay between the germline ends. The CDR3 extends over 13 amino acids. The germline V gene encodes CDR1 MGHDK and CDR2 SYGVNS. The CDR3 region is CASSEGLGRELFF. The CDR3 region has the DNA TGTGCCAGCAGTGAAGGGTTAGGAAGGGAGCTGTTTTTT.

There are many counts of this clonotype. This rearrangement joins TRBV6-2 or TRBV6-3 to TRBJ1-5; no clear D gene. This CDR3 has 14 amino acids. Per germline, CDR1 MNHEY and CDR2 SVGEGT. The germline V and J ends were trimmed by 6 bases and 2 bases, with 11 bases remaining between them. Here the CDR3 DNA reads TGTGCCAGCAGCCCCGGATCACGCAATCAGCCCCAGCATTTT. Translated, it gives CASSPGSRNQPQHF.

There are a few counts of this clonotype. This CDR3 reads CASSQVWAGPHEQYF. DNA for the CDR3: TGTGCCAGCAGCCAAGTTTGGGCAGGGCCCCACGAGCAGTACTTC. This chain joins TRBV14 and TRBJ2-7; TRBD1 might be the D (5 bases). V lost 1 base and J 5 bases, leaving 15 bases between the germline ends. The CDR3 covers 15 residues. Per germline, CDR1 SGHDN and CDR2 FVKESK.

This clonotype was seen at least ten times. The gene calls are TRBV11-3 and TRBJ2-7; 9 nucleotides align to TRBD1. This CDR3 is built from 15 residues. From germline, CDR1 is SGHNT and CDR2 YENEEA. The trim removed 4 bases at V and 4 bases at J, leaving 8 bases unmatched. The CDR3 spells CASSSIPGQGYEQYF. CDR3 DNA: TGTGCCAGCAGCTCCATCCCGGGACAGGGATACGAGCAGTACTTC.

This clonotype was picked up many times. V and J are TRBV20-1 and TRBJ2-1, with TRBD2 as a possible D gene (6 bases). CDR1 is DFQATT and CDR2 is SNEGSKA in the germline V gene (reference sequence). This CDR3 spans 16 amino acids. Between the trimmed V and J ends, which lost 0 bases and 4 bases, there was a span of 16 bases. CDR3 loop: CSARDRGAGLYNEQFF. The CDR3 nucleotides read TGCAGTGCTAGAGACCGCGGGGCGGGGCTTTACAATGAGCAGTTCTTC.

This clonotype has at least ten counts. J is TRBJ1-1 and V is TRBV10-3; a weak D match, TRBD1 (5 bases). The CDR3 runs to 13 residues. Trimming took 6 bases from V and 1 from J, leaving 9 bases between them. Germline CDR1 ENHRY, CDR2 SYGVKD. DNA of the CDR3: TGTGCCATCAGCCCCGGGACGAACACTGAAGCTTTCTTT. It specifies CAISPGTNTEAFF.

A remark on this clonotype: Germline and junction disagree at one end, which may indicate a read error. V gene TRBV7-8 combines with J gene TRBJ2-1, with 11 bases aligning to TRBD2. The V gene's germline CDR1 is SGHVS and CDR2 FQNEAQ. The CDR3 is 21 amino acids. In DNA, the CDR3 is TGTGCCAGCACCTTAGAGTCCCGGCGGGCTAGCGGGAGGAGTCCCTACAATGAGCAGTTCTTC. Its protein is CASTLESRRASGRSPYNEQFF.

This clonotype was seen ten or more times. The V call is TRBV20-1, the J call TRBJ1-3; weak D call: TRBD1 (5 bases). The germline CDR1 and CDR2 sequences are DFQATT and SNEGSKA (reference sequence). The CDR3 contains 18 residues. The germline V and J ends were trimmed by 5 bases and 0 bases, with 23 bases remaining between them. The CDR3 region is CSALKQGKDVPSGNTIYF. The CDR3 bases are TGCAGTGCTCTAAAGCAGGGTAAAGATGTCCCCTCTGGAAACACCATATATTTT.

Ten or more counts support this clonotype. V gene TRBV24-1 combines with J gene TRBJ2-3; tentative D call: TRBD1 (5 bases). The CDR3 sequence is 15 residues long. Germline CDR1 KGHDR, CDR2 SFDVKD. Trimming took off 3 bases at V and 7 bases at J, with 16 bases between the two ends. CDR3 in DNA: TGTGCCACCAGTGATCCTGGTGGGGCGCCGAATACGCAGTATTTT. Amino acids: CATSDPGGAPNTQYF.

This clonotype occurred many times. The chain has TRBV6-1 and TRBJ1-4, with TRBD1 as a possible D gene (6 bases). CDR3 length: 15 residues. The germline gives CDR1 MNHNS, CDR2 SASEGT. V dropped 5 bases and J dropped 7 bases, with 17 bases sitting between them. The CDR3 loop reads CASSSAQGRGEKLFF. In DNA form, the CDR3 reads TGTGCCAGCAGTTCTGCCCAGGGGAGAGGTGAAAAACTGTTTTTT.

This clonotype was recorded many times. CDR3 sequence (DNA): TGTGCCAGCAGACAGACAGGCACAGATACGCAGTATTTT. As protein: CASRQTGTDTQYF. The chain combines TRBV27 with TRBJ2-3; a possible D gene is TRBD1 (5 bases). V gave up 6 bases and J gave up 1 base, with 8 bases separating them. Germline CDR1 MNHEY, CDR2 SMNVEV (reference sequence). The CDR3 has 13 amino acids.

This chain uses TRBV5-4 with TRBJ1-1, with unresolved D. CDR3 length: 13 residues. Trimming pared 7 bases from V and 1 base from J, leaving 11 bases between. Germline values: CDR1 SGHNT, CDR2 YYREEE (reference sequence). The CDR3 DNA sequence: TGTGCCAGCGGATTACGGGGGAACACTGAAGCTTTCTTT. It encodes CASGLRGNTEAFF.

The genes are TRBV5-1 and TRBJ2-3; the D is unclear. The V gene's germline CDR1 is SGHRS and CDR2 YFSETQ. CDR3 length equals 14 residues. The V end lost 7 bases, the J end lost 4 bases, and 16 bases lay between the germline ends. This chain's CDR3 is CASLPAQVPDTQYF. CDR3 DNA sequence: TGCGCCAGCTTACCAGCCCAGGTTCCAGATACGCAGTATTTT. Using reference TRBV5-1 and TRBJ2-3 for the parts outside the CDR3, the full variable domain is KAGVTQTPRYLIKTRGQQVTLSCSPISGHRSVSWYQQTPGQGLQFLFEYFSETQRNKGNFPGRFSGRQFSNSRSEMNVSTLELGDSALYLCASLPAQVPDTQYFGPGTRLTVL.